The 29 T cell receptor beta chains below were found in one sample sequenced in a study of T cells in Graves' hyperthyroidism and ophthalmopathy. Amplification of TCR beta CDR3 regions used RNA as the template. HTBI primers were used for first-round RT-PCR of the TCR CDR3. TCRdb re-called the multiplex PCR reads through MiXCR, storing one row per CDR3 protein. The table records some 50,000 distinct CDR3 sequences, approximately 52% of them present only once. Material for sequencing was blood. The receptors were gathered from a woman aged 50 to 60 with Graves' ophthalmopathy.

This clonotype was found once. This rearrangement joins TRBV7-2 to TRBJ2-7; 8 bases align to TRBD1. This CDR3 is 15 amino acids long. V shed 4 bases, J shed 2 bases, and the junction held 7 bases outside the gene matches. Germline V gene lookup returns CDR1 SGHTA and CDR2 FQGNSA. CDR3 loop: CASSSTTGAAYEQYF. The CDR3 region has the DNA TGTGCCAGCAGCTCAACGACAGGGGCGGCCTACGAGCAGTACTTC.

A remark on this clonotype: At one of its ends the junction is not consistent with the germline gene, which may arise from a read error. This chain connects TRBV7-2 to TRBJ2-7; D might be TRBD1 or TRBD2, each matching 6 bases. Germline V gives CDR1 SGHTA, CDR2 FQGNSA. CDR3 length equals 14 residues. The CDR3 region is CASSLGLGGYERYF. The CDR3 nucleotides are TGTGCCAGCAGCTTGGGGTTAGGGGGGTACGAGCGGTACTTC.

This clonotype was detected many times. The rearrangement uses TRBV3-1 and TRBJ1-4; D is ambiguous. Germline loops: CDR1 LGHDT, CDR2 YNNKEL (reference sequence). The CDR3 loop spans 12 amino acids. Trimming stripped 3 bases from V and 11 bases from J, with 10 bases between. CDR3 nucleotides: TGTGCCAGCAGCCAGGAACAGAGGAAACTGTTTTTT. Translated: CASSQEQRKLFF.

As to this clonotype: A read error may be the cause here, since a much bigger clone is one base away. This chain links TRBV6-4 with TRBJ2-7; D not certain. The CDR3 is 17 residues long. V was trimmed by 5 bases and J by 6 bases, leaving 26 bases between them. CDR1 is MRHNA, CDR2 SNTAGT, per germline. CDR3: CASSYGPPYLSVSEQYF. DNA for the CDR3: TGTGCCAGCAGTTACGGCCCCCCCTACTTATCGGTCTCCGAGCAGTACTTC.

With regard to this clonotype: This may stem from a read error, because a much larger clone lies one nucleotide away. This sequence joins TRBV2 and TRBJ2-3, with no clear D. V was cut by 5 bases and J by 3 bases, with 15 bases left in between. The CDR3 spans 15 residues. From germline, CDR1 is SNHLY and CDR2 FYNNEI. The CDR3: CASSSPVTVTDTQYF. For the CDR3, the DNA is TGTGCCAGCAGTTCCCCGGTGACCGTAACAGATACGCAGTATTTT.

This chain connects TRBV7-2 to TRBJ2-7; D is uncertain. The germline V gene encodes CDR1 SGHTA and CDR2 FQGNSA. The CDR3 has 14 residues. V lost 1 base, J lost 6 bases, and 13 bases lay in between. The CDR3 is CASSLGTSVGEQYF. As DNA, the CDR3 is TGTGCCAGCAGCTTAGGGACCAGCGTCGGCGAGCAGTACTTC.

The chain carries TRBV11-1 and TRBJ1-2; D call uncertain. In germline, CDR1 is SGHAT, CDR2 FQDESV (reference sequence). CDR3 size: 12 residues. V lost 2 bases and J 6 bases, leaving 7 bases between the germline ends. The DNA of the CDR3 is TGTGCCAGCAGCTTATCTGGGAATGGCTACACCTTC. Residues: CASSLSGNGYTF.

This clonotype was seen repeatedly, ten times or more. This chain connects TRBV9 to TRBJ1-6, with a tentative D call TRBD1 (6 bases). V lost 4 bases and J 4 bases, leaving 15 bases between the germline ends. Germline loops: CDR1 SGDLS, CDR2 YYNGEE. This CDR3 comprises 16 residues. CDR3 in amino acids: CASSPRTGQYNSPLHF. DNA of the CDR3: TGTGCCAGCAGCCCTCGAACCGGACAGTATAATTCACCCCTCCACTTT.

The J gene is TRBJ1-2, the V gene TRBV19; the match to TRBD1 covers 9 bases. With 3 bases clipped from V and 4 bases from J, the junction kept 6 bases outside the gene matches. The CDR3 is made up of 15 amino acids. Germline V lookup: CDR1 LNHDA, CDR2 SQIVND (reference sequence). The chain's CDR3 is CASSMDRGTSYGYTF. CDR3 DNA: TGTGCCAGTAGTATGGACAGGGGAACGAGCTATGGCTACACCTTC.

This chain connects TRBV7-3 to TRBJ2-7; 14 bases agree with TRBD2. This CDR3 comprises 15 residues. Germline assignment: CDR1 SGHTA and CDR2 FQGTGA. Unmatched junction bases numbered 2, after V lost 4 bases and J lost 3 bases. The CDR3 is CASSSGTSGSYEQYF. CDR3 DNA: TGTGCCAGCAGCTCAGGGACTAGCGGGAGCTACGAGCAGTACTTC.

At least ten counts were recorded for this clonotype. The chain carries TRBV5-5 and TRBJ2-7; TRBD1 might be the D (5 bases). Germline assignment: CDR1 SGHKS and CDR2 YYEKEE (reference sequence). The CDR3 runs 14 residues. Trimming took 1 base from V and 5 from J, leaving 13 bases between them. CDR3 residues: CASSLWGRADEQYF. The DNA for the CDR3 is TGTGCCAGCAGCTTGTGGGGCAGGGCGGACGAGCAGTACTTC.

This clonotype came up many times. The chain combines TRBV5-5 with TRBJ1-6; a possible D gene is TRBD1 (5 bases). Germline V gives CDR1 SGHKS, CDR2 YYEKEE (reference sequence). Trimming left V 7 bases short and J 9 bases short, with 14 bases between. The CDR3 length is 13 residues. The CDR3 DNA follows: TGTGCCAGCGGGGAGGGGCGAGGTTCACCCCTCCACTTT. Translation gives CASGEGRGSPLHF.

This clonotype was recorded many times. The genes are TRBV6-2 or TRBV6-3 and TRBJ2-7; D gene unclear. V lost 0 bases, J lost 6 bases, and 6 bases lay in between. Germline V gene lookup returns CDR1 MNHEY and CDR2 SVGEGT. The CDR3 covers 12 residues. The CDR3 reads CASSYSRSEQYF. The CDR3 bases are TGTGCCAGCAGTTACTCTAGGTCCGAGCAGTACTTC.

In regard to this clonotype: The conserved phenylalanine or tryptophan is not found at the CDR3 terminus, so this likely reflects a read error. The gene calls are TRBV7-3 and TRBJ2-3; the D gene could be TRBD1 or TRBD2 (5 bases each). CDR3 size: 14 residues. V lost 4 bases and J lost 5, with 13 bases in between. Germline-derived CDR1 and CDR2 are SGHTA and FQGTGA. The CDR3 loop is CASSSGLARDTQYL. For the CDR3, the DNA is TGTGCCAGCAGCTCGGGGCTAGCTCGAGATACGCAGTATTTG.

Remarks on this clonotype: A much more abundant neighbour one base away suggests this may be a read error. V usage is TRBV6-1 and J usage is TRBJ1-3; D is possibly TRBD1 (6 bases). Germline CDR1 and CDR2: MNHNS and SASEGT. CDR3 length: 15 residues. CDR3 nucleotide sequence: TGTGCCAGCAGTCCCCGGACAGTCTCTGGAAACGCCATATATTTT. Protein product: CASSPRTVSGNAIYF.

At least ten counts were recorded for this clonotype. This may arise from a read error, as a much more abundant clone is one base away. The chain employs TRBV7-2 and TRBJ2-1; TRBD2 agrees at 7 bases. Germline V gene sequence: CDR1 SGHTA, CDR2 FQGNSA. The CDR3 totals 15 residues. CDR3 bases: TGTGCCAACAGCTTATGGGGGGGTTCCTACAATGAGCAGTTCTTC. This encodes CANSLWGGSYNEQFF.

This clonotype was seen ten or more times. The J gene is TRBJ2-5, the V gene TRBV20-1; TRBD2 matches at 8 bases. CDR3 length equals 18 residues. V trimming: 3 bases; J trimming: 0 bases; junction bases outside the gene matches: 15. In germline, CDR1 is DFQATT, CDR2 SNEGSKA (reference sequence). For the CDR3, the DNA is TGCAGTGCTAGGGTTCGCGGGGGGCTAGCGGACCACCAAGAGACCCAGTACTTC. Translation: CSARVRGGLADHQETQYF.

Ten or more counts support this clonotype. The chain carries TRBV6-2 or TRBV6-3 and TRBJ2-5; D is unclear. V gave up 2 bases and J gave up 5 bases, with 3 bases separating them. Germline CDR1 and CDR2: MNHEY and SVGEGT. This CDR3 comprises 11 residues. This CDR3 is CASSYTETQYF. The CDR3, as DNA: TGTGCCAGCAGTTACACCGAGACCCAGTACTTC.

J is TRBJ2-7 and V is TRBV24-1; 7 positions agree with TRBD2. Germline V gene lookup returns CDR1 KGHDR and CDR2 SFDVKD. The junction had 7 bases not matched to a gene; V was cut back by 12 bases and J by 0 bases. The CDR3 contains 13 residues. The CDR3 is CAPSGENSYEQYF. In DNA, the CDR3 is TGTGCCCCAAGCGGGGAAAACTCCTACGAGCAGTACTTC.

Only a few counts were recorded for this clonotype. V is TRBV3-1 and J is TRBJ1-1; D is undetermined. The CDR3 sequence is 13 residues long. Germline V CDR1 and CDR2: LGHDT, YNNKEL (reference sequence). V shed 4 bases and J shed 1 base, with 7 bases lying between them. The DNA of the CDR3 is TGTGCCAGCAGCCCTAACAGGAACACTGAAGCTTTCTTT. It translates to CASSPNRNTEAFF.

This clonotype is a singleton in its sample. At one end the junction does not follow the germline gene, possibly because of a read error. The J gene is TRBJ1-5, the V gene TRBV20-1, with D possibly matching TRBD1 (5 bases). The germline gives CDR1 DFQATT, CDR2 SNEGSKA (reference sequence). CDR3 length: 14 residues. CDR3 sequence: CRARDGGFGQPQHF. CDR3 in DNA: TGCAGAGCTAGAGATGGGGGGTTTGGGCAGCCCCAACATTTT.

The CDR3 bases are TGTGCCAGCAGCCCATGGGAGGAGGTTGGGGAGCTGTTTTTT. Amino acid sequence: CASSPWEEVGELFF. The chain uses TRBV9 and TRBJ2-2; D is perhaps TRBD2 (6 bases). The CDR3 totals 14 residues. Germline V gene sequence: CDR1 SGDLS, CDR2 YYNGEE. The V and J ends lost 4 bases and 8 bases respectively, with 15 bases between them. Supplemented by reference TRBV9 and TRBJ2-2, the full variable domain reads DSGVTQTPKHLITATGQRVTLRCSPRSGDLSVYWYQQSLDQGLQFLIQYYNGEERAKGNILERFSAQQFPDLHSELNLSSLELGDSALYFCASSPWEEVGELFFGEGSRLTVL.

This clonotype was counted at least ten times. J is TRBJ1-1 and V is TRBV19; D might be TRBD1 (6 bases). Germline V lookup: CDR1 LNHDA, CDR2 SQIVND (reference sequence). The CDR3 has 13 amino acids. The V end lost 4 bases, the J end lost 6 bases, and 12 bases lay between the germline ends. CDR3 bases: TGTGCCAGTAGTACTCGGACAGAGCCTGAAGCTTTCTTT. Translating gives CASSTRTEPEAFF.

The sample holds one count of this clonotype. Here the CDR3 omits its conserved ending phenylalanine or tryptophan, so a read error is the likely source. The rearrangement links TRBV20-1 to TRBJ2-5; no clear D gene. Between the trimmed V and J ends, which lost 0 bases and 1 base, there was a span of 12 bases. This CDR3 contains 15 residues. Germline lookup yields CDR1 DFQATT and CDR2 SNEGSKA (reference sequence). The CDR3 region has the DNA TGCAGTGCTAGAGATTTGATAGCAGCCCAAGAGACCCAGTACGTC. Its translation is CSARDLIAAQETQYV.

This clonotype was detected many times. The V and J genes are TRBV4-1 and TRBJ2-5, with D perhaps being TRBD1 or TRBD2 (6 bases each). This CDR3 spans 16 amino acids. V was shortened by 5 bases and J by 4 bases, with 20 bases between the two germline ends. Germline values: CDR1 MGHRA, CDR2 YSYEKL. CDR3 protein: CASSADLGARGETQYF. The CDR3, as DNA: TGCGCCAGCAGCGCGGACCTGGGGGCGCGGGGAGAGACCCAGTACTTC.

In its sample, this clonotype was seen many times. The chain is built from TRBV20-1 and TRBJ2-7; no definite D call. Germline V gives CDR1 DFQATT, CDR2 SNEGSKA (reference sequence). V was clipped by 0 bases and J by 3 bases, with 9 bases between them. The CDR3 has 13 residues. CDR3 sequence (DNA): TGCAGTGCTAGAGACAGTGTGGGCTACGAGCAGTACTTC. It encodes CSARDSVGYEQYF.

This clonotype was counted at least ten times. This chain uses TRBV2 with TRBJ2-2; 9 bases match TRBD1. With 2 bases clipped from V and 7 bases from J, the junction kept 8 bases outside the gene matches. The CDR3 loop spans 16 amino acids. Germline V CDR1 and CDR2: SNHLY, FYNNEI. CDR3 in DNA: TGTGCCAGCAGTGAACCCTACAGGGGGCGAGGCGGGGAGCTGTTTTTT. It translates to CASSEPYRGRGGELFF.

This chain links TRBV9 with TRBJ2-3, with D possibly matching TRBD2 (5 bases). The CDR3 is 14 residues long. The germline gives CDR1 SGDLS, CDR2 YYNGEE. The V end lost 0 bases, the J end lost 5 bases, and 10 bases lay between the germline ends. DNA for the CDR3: TGTGCCAGCAGCGTAGGGGAGAGGATAGATACGCAGTATTTT. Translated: CASSVGERIDTQYF.

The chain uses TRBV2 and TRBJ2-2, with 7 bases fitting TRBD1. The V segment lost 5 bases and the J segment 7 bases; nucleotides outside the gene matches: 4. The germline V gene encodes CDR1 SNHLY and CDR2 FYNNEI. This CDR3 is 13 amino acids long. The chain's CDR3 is CASSRQGGGELFF. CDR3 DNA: TGTGCCAGCAGTAGACAGGGCGGCGGGGAGCTGTTTTTT.